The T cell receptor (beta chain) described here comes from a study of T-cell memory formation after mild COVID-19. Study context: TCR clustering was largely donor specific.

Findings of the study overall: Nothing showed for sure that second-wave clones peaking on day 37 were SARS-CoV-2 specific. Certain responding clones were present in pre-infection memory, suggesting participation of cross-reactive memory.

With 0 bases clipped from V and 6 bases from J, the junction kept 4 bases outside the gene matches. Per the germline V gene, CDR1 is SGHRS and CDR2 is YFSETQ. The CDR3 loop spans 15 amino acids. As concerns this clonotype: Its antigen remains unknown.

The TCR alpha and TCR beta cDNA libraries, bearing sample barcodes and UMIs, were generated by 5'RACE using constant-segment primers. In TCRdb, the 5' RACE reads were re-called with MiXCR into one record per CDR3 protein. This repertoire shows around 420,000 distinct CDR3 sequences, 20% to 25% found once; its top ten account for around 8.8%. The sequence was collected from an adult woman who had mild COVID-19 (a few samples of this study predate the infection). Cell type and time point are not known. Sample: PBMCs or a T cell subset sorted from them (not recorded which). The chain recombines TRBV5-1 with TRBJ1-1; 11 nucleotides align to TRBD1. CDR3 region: CASSLGDRGIAEAFF. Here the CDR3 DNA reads TGCGCCAGCAGCTTGGGGGACAGGGGGATCGCTGAAGCTTTCTTT.